Presented here are 20 T cell receptor beta chains from one specimen sequenced in a study of blood T cell repertoires in COVID-19. Assay: immunoSEQ multiplex PCR; the TCRdb copy retains only in-frame clones and omits some. In the table there are 120,000 or so clones, 87% of which are singletons. Sequencing was performed on peripheral blood. All receptors derive from a human donor in a cohort sampled during active COVID-19.

This clone came up a few times. J is TRBJ2-3 and V is TRBV5-4; 14 nucleotides agree with TRBD2. Trimming took 4 bases from V and 1 from J; bases not matched to a gene: 8. The germline V gene has CDR1 SGHNT and CDR2 YYREEE (reference sequence). The CDR3 extends over 18 amino acids. In nucleotides, the CDR3 is TGTGCCAGCAGCCCAAGACTAGCGGGGGGGCCGGGCACAGATACGCAGTATTTT. Encoded protein: CASSPRLAGGPGTDTQYF.

The chain is built from TRBV6-6 and TRBJ2-7; D is unclear. V lost 6 bases to trimming and J lost 6 bases, with 9 bases between them. The CDR3 loop spans 11 amino acids. Germline V lookup: CDR1 MNHNY, CDR2 SVGAGI (reference sequence). The CDR3 loop reads CASRLQSEQYF. CDR3 sequence (DNA): TGTGCCAGCAGGCTACAGTCCGAGCAGTACTTC.

This clone has a handful of counts. This chain connects TRBV6-5 to TRBJ2-3; no reliable D call. The CDR3 is 14 amino acids. CDR1 MNHEY and CDR2 SVGAGI come from the germline V gene. Trimming cost V 4 bases and J 2 bases, with 10 bases left between them. The CDR3 is CASSLAESTDTQYF. CDR3 nucleotides: TGTGCCAGCAGTTTAGCAGAATCCACAGATACGCAGTATTTT.

This sequence joins TRBV6-5 and TRBJ2-1; D might be TRBD1 (6 bases). CDR1 and CDR2 from the germline V gene are MNHEY and SVGAGI. The CDR3 is 14 amino acids. The V and J ends lost 7 bases and 8 bases respectively, with 18 bases between them. The DNA of the CDR3 is TGTGCCAGCAATCTTGGGGCAGGGGTTGATGAGCAGTTCTTC. Protein: CASNLGAGVDEQFF.

This clone was observed a few times. The rearrangement links TRBV7-8 to TRBJ2-3; D not certain. The V gene's germline CDR1 is SGHVS and CDR2 FQNEAQ. The CDR3 is made up of 10 amino acids. The V end lost 6 bases, the J end lost 5 bases, and 3 bases lay between the germline ends. In DNA, the CDR3 is TGTGCCAGCAGTCGAGATACGCAGTATTTT. Translation gives CASSRDTQYF. Full variable domain (missing parts from reference TRBV7-8 and TRBJ2-3): GAGVSQSPRYKVAKRGQDVALRCDPISGHVSLFWYQQALGQGPEFLTYFQNEAQLDKSGLPSDRFFAERPEGSVSTLKIQRTQQEDSAVYLCASSRDTQYFGPGTRLTVL.

As concerns this clone: Sequence at one end of the junction differs from germline and may be a read error. The chain has TRBV7-2 and TRBJ2-3; 8 bases line up with TRBD2. The length of the CDR3 is 19 residues. Germline assignment: CDR1 SGHTA and CDR2 FQGNSA. CDR3 sequence (DNA): TGTGCCAGCAGCCTAGCTAGCGGGCCGCTCCCCTCCGGCGCAGATACGCAGTATTTT. Translated: CASSLASGPLPSGADTQYF.

The rearrangement joins TRBV21-1 to TRBJ1-1; TRBD1 is the table's D call, not checked against the DNA. TRBV21-1 is annotated as a pseudogene. CDR3 length: 15 residues. The CDR3 is CASSKLAGLGTEAFF. DNA of the CDR3: TGTGCCAGCAGCAAGTTGGCAGGGCTTGGCACTGAAGCTTTCTTT.

This chain uses TRBV6-5 with TRBJ2-1; perhaps TRBD2 as D (6 bases). CDR3 length: 15 residues. Trimming cost V 6 bases and J 6 bases, with 18 bases left between them. Germline values: CDR1 MNHEY, CDR2 SVGAGI. The CDR3, as DNA: TGTGCCAGCAGCGGAGGCGGACTAACCATCAATGAGCAGTTCTTC. Residues: CASSGGGLTINEQFF.

The chain uses TRBV11-3 and TRBJ2-7, with D unresolved. V lost 5 bases and J 1 base, leaving 6 bases between the germline ends. The CDR3 runs 12 residues. The V gene's germline CDR1 is SGHNT and CDR2 YENEEA. DNA for the CDR3: TGTGCCAGCAGCGCCCTATCCTACGAGCAGTACTTC. Its translation: CASSALSYEQYF. Based on the CDR3 plus reference TRBV11-3 and TRBJ2-7, the full variable domain is EAGVVQSPRYKIIEKKQPVAFWCNPISGHNTLYWYLQNLGQGPELLIRYENEEAVDDSQLPKDRFSAERLKGVDSTLKIQPAELGDSAVYLCASSALSYEQYFGPGTRLTVT.

This clone was observed once. The chain links TRBV5-5 to TRBJ2-7; D gene uncertain. CDR1 SGHKS and CDR2 YYEKEE come from the germline V gene (reference sequence). The CDR3 runs 12 residues. Between the trimmed V and J ends, which lost 4 bases and 4 bases, there was a span of 9 bases. CDR3 DNA: TGTGCCAGCAGCCCCACGGTATACGAGCAGTACTTC. Translating it yields CASSPTVYEQYF.

V is TRBV23-1 and J is TRBJ2-1, with 10 positions matching TRBD1. TRBV23-1 is annotated as an ORF whose role is uncertain. V lost 3 bases and J lost 2; bases outside the gene matches: 4. The CDR3 covers 16 residues. In DNA, the CDR3 is TGCGCCAGCAGTCAGCGGGACAGGGGCACCTACAATGAGCAGTTCTTC. Its protein product is CASSQRDRGTYNEQFF.

This chain joins TRBV11-3 and TRBJ2-1; D unresolved. CDR1 is SGHNT and CDR2 is YENEEA in the germline V gene. The germline V and J ends were trimmed by 5 bases and 1 base, with 9 bases remaining between them. The CDR3 loop spans 14 amino acids. CDR3 DNA: TGTGCCAGCAGCCAAAGCGTATCCTACAATGAGCAGTTCTTC. Its translation: CASSQSVSYNEQFF. The full variable domain, its missing parts supplied by reference TRBV11-3 and TRBJ2-1, is EAGVVQSPRYKIIEKKQPVAFWCNPISGHNTLYWYLQNLGQGPELLIRYENEEAVDDSQLPKDRFSAERLKGVDSTLKIQPAELGDSAVYLCASSQSVSYNEQFFGPGTRLTVL.

The genes are TRBV28 and TRBJ1-2; TRBD1 matches 10 bases. Germline assignment: CDR1 MDHEN and CDR2 SYDVKM. The V gene end was trimmed by 2 bases and the J gene end by 6 bases; junction bases not matched to a gene: 3. The CDR3 runs to 14 residues. CDR3 region: CASSLRQGANGYTF. Written as DNA, the CDR3 is TGTGCCAGCAGTTTACGACAGGGGGCTAATGGCTACACCTTC.

This clone showed up just once. The V gene is TRBV18, the J gene TRBJ2-7, with TRBD2 identical over 9 bases. From germline, CDR1 is KGHSH and CDR2 LQKENI. The CDR3 is 16 amino acids. With 1 base clipped from V and 2 bases from J, the junction kept 6 bases outside the gene matches. Written as DNA, the CDR3 is TGTGCCAGCTCACCACTACAAGCGGGAGGAACCTACGAGCAGTACTTC. This encodes CASSPLQAGGTYEQYF.

The rearrangement links TRBV19 to TRBJ1-4, with 8 positions matching TRBD1. The trim removed 6 bases at V and 7 bases at J, leaving 7 bases unmatched. The CDR3 has 14 residues. Germline CDR1 and CDR2: LNHDA and SQIVND (reference sequence). Here the CDR3 reads CASSSRGLGEKLFF. In nucleotides, the CDR3 is TGTGCCAGTAGCAGCAGGGGGCTCGGTGAAAAACTGTTTTTT.

The rearrangement links TRBV4-2 to TRBJ2-1, with D maybe TRBD2 (6 bases). CDR1 and CDR2 from the germline V gene are LGHNA and YNFKEQ. Trimming stripped 2 bases from V and 6 bases from J, with 17 bases between. This CDR3 spans 16 amino acids. The CDR3 nucleotides read TGTGCCAGCAGCCAACACCGAAGACTAGACTTCAATGAGCAGTTCTTC. Its protein product is CASSQHRRLDFNEQFF.

The V and J genes are TRBV11-2 and TRBJ1-1; 8 positions match TRBD1. With V trimmed by 4 bases and J by 0 bases, 1 base remained unmatched. Germline CDR1 reads SGHAT; CDR2 reads FQNNGV. The CDR3 runs to 14 residues. The CDR3 DNA follows: TGTGCCAGCAGCTGGGGACAGGTGAACACTGAAGCTTTCTTT. It is translated as CASSWGQVNTEAFF.

This clone was seen only once. This sequence joins TRBV19 and TRBJ1-4; 7 positions match TRBD1. The CDR3 loop spans 14 amino acids. In germline, CDR1 is LNHDA, CDR2 SQIVND (reference sequence). Trimming took 3 bases from V and 8 from J; bases not matched to a gene: 6. Here the CDR3 reads CASSMAGRGEKLFF. DNA for the CDR3: TGTGCCAGTAGTATGGCGGGCAGGGGGGAAAAACTGTTTTTT.

V usage is TRBV5-1 and J usage is TRBJ2-7, with D perhaps matching TRBD2 (6 bases). This CDR3 spans 15 amino acids. The germline V and J ends were trimmed by 3 bases and 5 bases, with 18 bases remaining between them. Germline values: CDR1 SGHRS, CDR2 YFSETQ. The CDR3 sequence: CASSSQEGRVNEQYF. The CDR3 coding sequence is TGCGCCAGCAGCTCCCAGGAGGGCAGGGTTAACGAGCAGTACTTC.

This chain joins TRBV7-8 and TRBJ2-7; 8 bases are shared with TRBD2. Germline CDR1 and CDR2: SGHVS and FQNEAQ. Trimming took 2 bases from V and 6 from J; bases not matched to a gene: 15. The CDR3 extends over 17 amino acids. CDR3 nucleotide sequence: TGTGCCAGCAGCTTATTAGAGGGGACTAGGACCCGCCTCGAGCAGTACTTC. This encodes CASSLLEGTRTRLEQYF. The full variable domain, with the rest looked up from reference TRBV7-8 and TRBJ2-7, is GAGVSQSPRYKVAKRGQDVALRCDPISGHVSLFWYQQALGQGPEFLTYFQNEAQLDKSGLPSDRFFAERPEGSVSTLKIQRTQQEDSAVYLCASSLLEGTRTRLEQYFGPGTRLTVT.